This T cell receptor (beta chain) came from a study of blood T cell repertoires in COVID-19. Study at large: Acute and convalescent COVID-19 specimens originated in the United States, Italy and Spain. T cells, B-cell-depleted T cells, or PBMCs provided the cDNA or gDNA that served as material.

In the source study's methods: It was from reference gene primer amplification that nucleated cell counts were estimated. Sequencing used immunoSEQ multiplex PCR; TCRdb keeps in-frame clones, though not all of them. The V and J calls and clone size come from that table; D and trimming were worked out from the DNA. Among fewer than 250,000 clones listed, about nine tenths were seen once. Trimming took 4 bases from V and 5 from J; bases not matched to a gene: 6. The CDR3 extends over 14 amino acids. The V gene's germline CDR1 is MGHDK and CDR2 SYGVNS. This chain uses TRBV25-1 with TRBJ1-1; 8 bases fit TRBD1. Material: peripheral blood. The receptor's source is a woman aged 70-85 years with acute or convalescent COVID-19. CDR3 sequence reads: CASSAPGGRTEAFF. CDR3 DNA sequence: TGTGCCAGCAGTGCCCCAGGGGGCCGGACTGAAGCTTTCTTT.